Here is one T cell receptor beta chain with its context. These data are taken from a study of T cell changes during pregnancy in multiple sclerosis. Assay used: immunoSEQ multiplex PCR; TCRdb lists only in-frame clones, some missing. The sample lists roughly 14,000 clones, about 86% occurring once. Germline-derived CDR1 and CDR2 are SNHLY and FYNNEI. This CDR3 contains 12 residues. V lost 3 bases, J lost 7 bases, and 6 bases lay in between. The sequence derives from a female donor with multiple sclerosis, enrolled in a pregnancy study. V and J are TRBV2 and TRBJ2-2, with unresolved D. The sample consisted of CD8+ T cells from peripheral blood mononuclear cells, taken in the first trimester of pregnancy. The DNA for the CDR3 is TGTGCCAGCAGTGACGAGGACGGGGAGCTGTTTTTT. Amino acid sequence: CASSDEDGELFF.